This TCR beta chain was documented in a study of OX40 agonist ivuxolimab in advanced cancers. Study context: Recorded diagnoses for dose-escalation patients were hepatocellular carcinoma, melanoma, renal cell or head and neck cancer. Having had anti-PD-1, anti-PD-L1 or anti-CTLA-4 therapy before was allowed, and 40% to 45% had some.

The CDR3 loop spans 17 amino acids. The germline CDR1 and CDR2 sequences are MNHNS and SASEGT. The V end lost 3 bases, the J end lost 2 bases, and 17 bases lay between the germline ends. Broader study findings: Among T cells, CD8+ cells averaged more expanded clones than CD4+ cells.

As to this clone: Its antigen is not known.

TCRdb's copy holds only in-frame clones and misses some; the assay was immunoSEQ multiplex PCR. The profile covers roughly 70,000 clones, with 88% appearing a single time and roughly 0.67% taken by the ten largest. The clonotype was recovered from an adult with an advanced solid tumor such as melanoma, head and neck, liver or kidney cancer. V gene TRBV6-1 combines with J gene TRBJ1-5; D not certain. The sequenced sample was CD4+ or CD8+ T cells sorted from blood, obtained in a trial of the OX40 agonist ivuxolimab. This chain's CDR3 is CASSDGGLLNRNQPQHF. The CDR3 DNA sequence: TGTGCCAGCAGTGACGGCGGCCTTTTAAATCGCAATCAGCCCCAGCATTTT.